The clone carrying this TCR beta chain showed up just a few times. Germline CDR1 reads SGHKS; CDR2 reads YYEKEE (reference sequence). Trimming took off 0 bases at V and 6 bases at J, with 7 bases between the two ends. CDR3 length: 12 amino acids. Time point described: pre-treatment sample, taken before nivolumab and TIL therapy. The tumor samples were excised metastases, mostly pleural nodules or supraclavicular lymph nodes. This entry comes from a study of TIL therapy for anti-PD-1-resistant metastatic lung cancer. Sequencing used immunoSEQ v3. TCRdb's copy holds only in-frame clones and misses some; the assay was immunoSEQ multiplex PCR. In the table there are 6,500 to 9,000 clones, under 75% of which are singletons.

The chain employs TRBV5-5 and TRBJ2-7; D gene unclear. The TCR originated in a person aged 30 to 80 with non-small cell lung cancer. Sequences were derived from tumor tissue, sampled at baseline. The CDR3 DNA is TGTGCCAGCAGCTTGGCGGCAGTCGAGCAGTACTTC. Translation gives CASSLAAVEQYF.